This T cell receptor (beta chain) was obtained from a study of cytomegalovirus exposure and HLA in healthy donors (dated by TCRdb to 2016 to 2017). As for the study more broadly: An earlier analysis of approximately 550 of the donors reported 250 to 300 Gb of sequence data and 117 million unique TCR beta sequences from some 180 million T cells. Both class I and class II loci were covered by HLA typing, at four-digit resolution. The number of typed donors differed by locus: roughly 629-640 for A, B, C, DRB1 and DQB1; some 500 for DQA1; around 580 for DPA1; and around 450 for DPB1. Across approximately 420 genotyped donors of the cohort, an average of approximately 240,000 unique TCR beta nucleotide sequences per donor were sequenced, and roughly 20% of those sequences were non-productive. An early release covering about 600 HLA-typed donors comprised 250 to 350 gigabases of sequencing data and tens of millions of unique TCR sequences. Of the approximately 400 genotyped donors, around 81% fell in the genetic ancestry cluster associated with self-reported Caucasian donors. About five DR-DQ haplotypes were treated as single units for association and clustering because of strong linkage in the cohort. To decide whether each TCR beta V gene segment behaved as functional or pseudogenic, an earlier analysis of fewer than 750 of the donors relied on high-throughput TCR beta sequencing. Donor age, sex, ethnicity and CMV serostatus were compiled together with the repertoire data. The study combined high-throughput TCR immunosequencing, statistical association of individual TCRs with disease status, and machine learning to predict cytomegalovirus infection status. Rather than drawing on any new phenotypic data, the later analysis identified candidate immune exposures from TCR beta sequences and the way those sequences occurred across donors. All discovery cohort repertoires had been generated on a single sequencing platform. The study aimed to test whether signatures of past pathogen exposure could be identified by cataloging public T cell receptors. Using immunosequencing, the study profiled T cell repertoires from 666 subjects and related those repertoires to cytomegalovirus serostatus. Genome-wide SNP genotypes for about 65% of the roughly 670 donors were used in a later genetic analysis, which treated that subset as a discovery cohort. A separate validation cohort of about 110 different subjects was used in addition to the roughly 670-subject first cohort. To study patterns of TCR occurrence, a later analysis re-analyzed previously published TCR beta repertoires from under 750 donors and added high-resolution HLA genotyping.

Via the germline V gene, CDR1 is MNHNS and CDR2 SASEGT. There are 15 amino acids in the CDR3, from cysteine to phenylalanine inclusive. Only the CDR3 DNA stays, 45 bases, in frame from base 1. Trimming removed 5 bases from V and 4 bases from J, leaving 14 bases between the germline ends. Library method: the immunoSEQ multiplex PCR assay. The multiplex PCR relied on a mix of 60 forward primers for TCR Vbeta segments and 13 reverse primers for TCR Jbeta segments. The CDR3 region of rearranged TCR beta genes was amplified from genomic DNA with a multiplex PCR assay. Amplified TCR beta libraries were sequenced as 87-base-pair reads on the Illumina HiSeq System. Per the original workflow: In a later analysis, roughly 80 million unique TCR beta chains were counted across the roughly 670 repertoires, and roughly 10 million of these chains were shared by at least two donors. Raw reads were error-corrected and collapsed into unique sequences with a nearest-neighbor algorithm that merged closely related sequences to remove PCR and sequencing errors. CDR3 sequences were aligned to IMGT reference sequences to assign V, D and J gene segments. For a sequence to be retained, at least a six-nucleotide match to both a V gene segment and a J gene segment was required. A rearrangement was called productive if the CDR3 had no stop codons and remained in frame with V and J, and every other rearrangement was called non-productive. Following IMGT convention, CDR3 was defined as the stretch from the second conserved V-encoded cysteine up to the conserved J-encoded phenylalanine. The earlier analysis of 587 of the donors excluded sequences that lacked an unambiguous match to a single V gene segment. In an earlier analysis of around 590 of the donors, a V segment was called functional when productive rearrangements were above 56.7%, and segregating when the standard deviation between donors exceeded 5%. A statistical classification framework was built for diagnosing cytomegalovirus status from the catalog of TCR beta chain sequences. In a later analysis, V and J genes were assigned by comparing TCR nucleotide sequences against IMGT/GENE-DB human TR gene sequences. A later analysis assigned CDR3 sequences and most-parsimonious VDJ recombination scenarios with the TCRdist pipeline. A later analysis defined each TCR beta chain by its CDR3 amino acid sequence plus V-gene family, and excluded reads lacking a unique V-gene family. A later analysis removed 592 highly shared, low-generation-probability nucleotide sequences to deal with suspected cross-contamination and a sequencing artifact. For each public chain, a later analysis derived a clonal expansion index from normalized ranks of inferred template counts within each repertoire. In a later analysis, generation probabilities were computed using a VDJ recombination model fitted to out-of-frame rearrangements, and the results were checked against IGoR. Hypergeometric tests were used in a later analysis to score TCR-TCR, TCR-HLA and TCR-CMV co-occurrence, with a repertoire-size bias correction applied to the TCR pairs. To estimate false discovery rates, a later analysis permuted the HLA or CMV assignments 20 times. A later analysis grouped co-occurring TCRs with DBSCAN, adding TCRdist sequence similarity when clustering within HLA-allele-positive subsets. Co-occurrence clustering excluded repertoires with fewer than 30,000 or more than 120,000 public chains, plus five with anomalous nucleotide sharing. TCRdb carries this immuneACCESS record with in-frame sequences only. Its versions omit some clonotypes, under half of them owing to an unresolved V gene in the studies checked, with the rest unexplained. V and J calls and clone size are copied from that table; D and trimming were computed from the DNA. The sample has 100,000 to 120,000 clones on record, 70% to 90% of them singletons. The ten largest clones capture 1.5% to 2% of the sample.

Regarding this clone: The antigen this receptor binds is unknown. Per-nucleotide qualities are absent, and no much larger clonotype sits a single base away.

Summary of the overall study and its limitations: In a later genetic analysis, fewer N-insertions in productive TCRs were reported among donors in an Asian-associated ancestry cluster than the roughly 700-donor mean. According to a later analysis, parvovirus B19, influenza, CMV and Epstein-Barr virus appeared linked to several top co-occurrence clusters. When HLA alleles, especially DR and DQ, strongly co-occurred, TCR associations were difficult to assign to individual alleles. Because the 87-base-pair reads could not distinguish some IMGT-functional V segments, including TRBV6-2 and TRBV6-3, those segments were excluded. Cytomegalovirus status was reported to be diagnosed by the classifier with high specificity and sensitivity in both the original and validation cohorts. In a later analysis, more than 15,000 TCR beta sequences were associated with specific HLA alleles at a false discovery rate of 0.05. Broadly in line with IMGT annotations, most TCR beta V segments showed up in productive rearrangements about 87% or about 30% of the time in an earlier analysis of approximately 640 of the donors. Around 16 rarely observed V segments, including chromosome 9 orphons, were excluded from the earlier analysis of about 600 of the donors because counts were too low. In a later analysis, the rate of TCR association differed among HLA loci, with DRB1 alleles having the most associated TCRs and HLA-C alleles having the fewest. A later analysis found that most CMV-associated TCR beta chains appeared HLA-restricted, with HLA associations seemingly driven largely by CMV exposure. Immune exposure information for the cohort was limited to CMV serostatus. Because some donors lacked HLA typing at each locus, the association tests relied only on the typed subset. The cohort was sequenced for TCR beta chains only, and without alpha or paired-chain data the features that could be detected were limited. Presence/absence analyses assumed roughly uniform sequencing depth across donors, an assumption that may not hold. Across donors, most TCR sequences were observed very rarely, whereas some public TCRs were present in many individuals. A cluster of highly shared sequence variants was judged likely to be a technical artifact of the sequencing pipeline. The authors suggested that the approach could potentially be generalized to other disease states and immunological phenotypes. A further reported finding was that TCR beta sequences accurately predicted the HLA-A and HLA-B alleles for most subjects in the first cohort. Linkage disequilibrium might explain the correlated functional status among segregating V segments, but an unknown experimental factor could not be ruled out. In a later genetic analysis, a missense DCLRE1C variant was associated with V-gene and J-gene trimming of TCR beta chains, and the association was replicated in an independent cohort. A total of fewer than 200 TCR beta chains were listed by the study as associated with cytomegalovirus. A few of the identified cytomegalovirus-associated TCR beta chains were confirmed in vitro to be specific for cytomegalovirus antigens. Compared with equally common non-associated chains, HLA-associated TCR beta chains in a later analysis were more clonally expanded and had lower generation probabilities.

The cohort comprised 710 or so healthy bone marrow donors. At the time of sampling, all cohort members were nominally healthy, though unrecorded immune exposures were likely present. The donor tested CMV seronegative, placing the donor among the 350 or so seronegative members of the cohort. Each donor provided a peripheral blood sample, and peripheral blood mononuclear cells were used for TCR beta sequencing. The Qiagen DNeasy Blood Extraction Kit was used to extract genomic DNA from the blood cell samples. Sequenced sample: PBMCs. The chain couples TRBV6-1 to TRBJ1-4; the D gene cannot be named for sure. This receptor was identified in a man aged 35 to 55 in good health and CMV-seronegative. The nucleotide sequence is given as TGTGCCAGCAGTTCGTCTATTCTCCGTAATGAAAAACTGTTTTTT. Its translation reads: CASSSSILRNEKLFF.